These 22 T cell receptor beta chains were sequenced from one sample in a study of T cells in tuberculosis. Repertoires were generated with immunoSEQ multiplex PCR, while TCRdb's copy carries only in-frame clones and drops some. The data contain around 33,000 clones, approximately 90% of them singletons. The source material was PBMCs. These receptor sequences come from a donor aged 10-30 years with latent tuberculosis or without tuberculosis infection. Some clones in this sample may be carry-over from other donors' samples.

Written as DNA, the CDR3 is TGTGCCAGCAGTGGTGGACAGTCCTACGAGCAGTACTTC. Amino acids: CASSGGQSYEQYF. The chain is built from TRBV2 and TRBJ2-7, with D possibly being TRBD1 (6 bases). The V and J ends lost 4 bases and 1 base respectively, with 8 bases between them. The germline gives CDR1 SNHLY, CDR2 FYNNEI. This CDR3 spans 13 amino acids.

The chain combines TRBV11-2 with TRBJ1-1; D is ambiguous. The CDR3 has 12 residues. Germline CDR1 is SGHAT and CDR2 is FQNNGV. V lost 2 bases and J lost 3, with 4 bases in between. The CDR3 nucleotides read TGTGCCAGCAGCTTATCGGACACTGAAGCTTTCTTT. It codes for CASSLSDTEAFF. Variable domain in full (rest from reference TRBV11-2 and TRBJ1-1): EAGVAQSPRYKIIEKRQSVAFWCNPISGHATLYWYQQILGQGPKLLIQFQNNGVVDDSQLPKDRFSAERLKGVDSTLKIQPAKLEDSAVYLCASSLSDTEAFFGQGTRLTVV.

The V gene is TRBV18, the J gene TRBJ2-1, with TRBD1 as a possible D gene (5 bases). The V gene's germline CDR1 is KGHSH and CDR2 LQKENI. The CDR3 is made up of 13 amino acids. V dropped 2 bases and J dropped 9 bases, with 11 bases sitting between them. The CDR3 sequence is CASSPNTGTEQFF. The CDR3 bases are TGTGCCAGCTCACCAAATACAGGCACTGAGCAGTTCTTC.

The chain carries TRBV2 and TRBJ2-2, with D perhaps matching TRBD1 (5 bases). Germline values: CDR1 SNHLY, CDR2 FYNNEI. This CDR3 is built from 14 residues. Trimming pared 6 bases from V and 0 bases from J, leaving 8 bases between. This CDR3 is CASRSDTNTGELFF. CDR3 coding DNA: TGTGCCAGCAGATCGGACACGAACACCGGGGAGCTGTTTTTT. The full variable domain, with the rest looked up from reference TRBV2 and TRBJ2-2, is EPEVTQTPSHQVTQMGQEVILRCVPISNHLYFYWYRQILGQKVEFLVSFYNNEISEKSEIFDDQFSVERPDGSNFTLKIRSTKLEDSAMYFCASRSDTNTGELFFGEGSRLTVL.

The chain links TRBV27 to TRBJ2-7; a weak D match, TRBD2 (5 bases). Germline lookup yields CDR1 MNHEY and CDR2 SMNVEV (reference sequence). The CDR3 sequence is 13 residues long. The V end lost 2 bases, the J end lost 4 bases, and 9 bases lay between the germline ends. The CDR3 is CASSLPGSYEQYF. In nucleotides, the CDR3 is TGTGCCAGCAGTTTACCGGGGTCTTACGAGCAGTACTTC.

The chain links TRBV27 to TRBJ2-5, with D hard to call. The germline CDR1 and CDR2 sequences are MNHEY and SMNVEV (reference sequence). The CDR3 is 13 amino acids. The germline V and J ends were trimmed by 6 bases and 3 bases, with 11 bases remaining between them. In nucleotides, the CDR3 is TGTGCCAGCAGCCGAGTAGCTAAAGAGACCCAGTACTTC. It translates to CASSRVAKETQYF.

V is TRBV25-1 and J is TRBJ1-6; 10 bases line up with TRBD1. The CDR3 extends over 17 amino acids. From germline, CDR1 is MGHDK and CDR2 SYGVNS. V shed 4 bases and J 5 bases; nucleotides not matched to a gene: 8. CDR3: CASSANTGTGDNSPLHF. DNA for the CDR3: TGTGCCAGCAGTGCAAACACCGGGACAGGGGATAATTCACCCCTCCACTTT.

This clone was recorded once. The chain combines TRBV6-1 with TRBJ1-4; the match to TRBD1 covers 12 bases. The CDR3 loop spans 16 amino acids. Germline values: CDR1 MNHNS, CDR2 SASEGT. The V segment lost 0 bases and the J segment 8 bases; nucleotides outside the gene matches: 4. The CDR3 here is CASSEAVGTGGEKLFF. The CDR3 nucleotides read TGTGCCAGCAGTGAAGCCGTGGGGACAGGGGGCGAAAAACTGTTTTTT.

The rearrangement links TRBV2 to TRBJ1-5; D uncertain. The CDR3 is 13 amino acids. V dropped 5 bases and J dropped 6 bases, with 11 bases sitting between them. CDR1 SNHLY and CDR2 FYNNEI come from the germline V gene. The DNA of the CDR3 is TGTGCCAGCAGTCTAAAGAGAGGTCAGCCCCAGCATTTT. Encoded protein: CASSLKRGQPQHF.

J is TRBJ2-7 and V is TRBV27, with D tentatively TRBD2 (7 bases). Germline V lookup: CDR1 MNHEY, CDR2 SMNVEV (reference sequence). The CDR3 is 15 residues long. Trimming shortened V by 1 base and J by 5 bases, and 15 bases separated the two germline ends. In DNA, the CDR3 is TGTGCCAGCAGTTTATGGGGGGGCCGCGGGAACGAGCAGTACTTC. Protein sequence: CASSLWGGRGNEQYF.

A word on this clone: Other DNA sequences within the sample encode an identical CDR3. The V gene is TRBV7-2, the J gene TRBJ2-7; 9 bases line up with TRBD2. CDR1 SGHTA and CDR2 FQGNSA come from the germline V gene. Losses at the gene ends were 4 bases for V and 1 base for J; bases not matched to a gene: 2. This CDR3 contains 14 residues. The CDR3 spells CASSSSGNSYEQYF. CDR3 DNA sequence: TGTGCCAGCAGCTCTAGCGGGAATTCCTACGAGCAGTACTTC.

The chain carries TRBV9 and TRBJ2-3; TRBD2 matches at 8 bases. V lost 2 bases and J lost 5; bases outside the gene matches: 10. CDR3 length equals 16 residues. CDR1 and CDR2 (germline): SGDLS, YYNGEE. In DNA, the CDR3 is TGTGCCAGCAGCGTCTTTTCGGGGGGGCCAGGAGATACGCAGTATTTT. Translated: CASSVFSGGPGDTQYF.

This clone was counted a few times. The chain combines TRBV2 with TRBJ1-4; TRBD1 might be the D (6 bases). Germline V CDR1 and CDR2: SNHLY, FYNNEI. The CDR3 extends over 14 amino acids. Trimming took 6 bases from V and 6 from J, leaving 14 bases between them. CDR3 nucleotides: TGTGCCAGCAGGAACAGGGTCGGTGATGAAAAACTGTTTTTT. This codes for CASRNRVGDEKLFF.

The chain has TRBV30 and TRBJ1-5, with 8 positions matching TRBD1. J gave up 5 bases and V 1 base, and 4 bases lay outside the gene matches. This CDR3 has 14 residues. Germline CDR1 is GTSNPN and CDR2 is SVGIG (reference sequence). The CDR3 protein is CAWSGVGQDQPQHF. In DNA form, the CDR3 reads TGTGCCTGGAGTGGGGTGGGACAGGATCAGCCCCAGCATTTT.

The chain combines TRBV19 with TRBJ2-4; 8 nucleotides align to TRBD2. This CDR3 region has 16 residues. Germline CDR1 and CDR2: LNHDA and SQIVND (reference sequence). V was pared by 5 bases and J by 0 bases, with 6 bases of the junction left unmatched. This chain's CDR3 is CASSSLAGLAKNIQYF. The CDR3 DNA reads TGTGCCAGTAGTTCCTTAGCGGGACTAGCCAAAAACATTCAGTACTTC.

The chain is built from TRBV6-5 and TRBJ2-7, with TRBD2 matching 8 bases. Germline V gene data show CDR1 as MNHEY and CDR2 as SVGAGI. Germline trimming cut 0 bases from V and 2 bases from J; bases unmatched to any gene: 3. The CDR3 extends over 15 amino acids. CDR3 in amino acids: CASSYSSAGAYEQYF. The CDR3 coding sequence is TGTGCCAGCAGTTACTCGTCAGCGGGAGCCTACGAGCAGTACTTC.

The chain employs TRBV2 and TRBJ2-2; 7 bases are shared with TRBD1. Germline V gene sequence: CDR1 SNHLY, CDR2 FYNNEI. The junction had 4 bases not matched to a gene; V was cut back by 3 bases and J by 9 bases. The CDR3 covers 13 residues. The CDR3 loop reads CASSETGFRELFF. The CDR3 nucleotides read TGTGCCAGCAGTGAGACAGGGTTCCGGGAGCTGTTTTTT.

V gene TRBV10-3 combines with J gene TRBJ1-2, with a tentative D call TRBD1 (6 bases). The CDR3 has 13 amino acids. CDR1 and CDR2 (germline): ENHRY, SYGVKD. V lost 2 bases to trimming and J lost 4 bases, with 8 bases between them. In DNA form, the CDR3 reads TGTGCCATCAGTGAGACAGGGACCTATGGCTACACCTTC. Residues: CAISETGTYGYTF.

This chain links TRBV30 with TRBJ1-5, with 8 bases identical to TRBD1. Germline V gene data show CDR1 as GTSNPN and CDR2 as SVGIG (reference sequence). With V trimmed by 1 base and J by 6 bases, 8 bases remained unmatched. This CDR3 has 15 amino acids. The CDR3 region has the DNA TGTGCCTGGAGTGGGGGGACAGGAGGAGTTCAGCCCCAGCATTTT. Translating gives CAWSGGTGGVQPQHF.

The chain combines TRBV27 with TRBJ2-4; 16 bases line up with TRBD2. CDR1 MNHEY and CDR2 SMNVEV come from the germline V gene (reference sequence). V shed 6 bases and J 4 bases; nucleotides not matched to a gene: 12. The CDR3 contains 19 residues. The CDR3 DNA sequence: TGTGCCAGCAGCCGTCCGGGACTAGCGGGAGGGCCTGGGAAAAACATTCAGTACTTC. Amino acid sequence: CASSRPGLAGGPGKNIQYF.

The genes are TRBV19 and TRBJ1-5; TRBD1 matches at 7 bases. CDR1 and CDR2 from the germline V gene are LNHDA and SQIVND (reference sequence). V dropped 6 bases and J dropped 4; count of bases not matched to a gene: 6. CDR3 length: 14 amino acids. The CDR3 DNA sequence: TGTGCCAGTAGATCGGACAGGCCAAATCAGCCCCAGCATTTT. This sequence encodes CASRSDRPNQPQHF.

The chain joins TRBV6-1 to TRBJ1-1, with TRBD1 matching over 8 bases. The length of the CDR3 is 13 residues. The trim removed 6 bases at V and 5 bases at J, leaving 5 bases unmatched. Germline-derived CDR1 and CDR2 are MNHNS and SASEGT. CDR3 sequence reads: CASRWTGSTEAFF. CDR3 nucleotides: TGTGCCAGCAGATGGACAGGGAGTACTGAAGCTTTCTTT.